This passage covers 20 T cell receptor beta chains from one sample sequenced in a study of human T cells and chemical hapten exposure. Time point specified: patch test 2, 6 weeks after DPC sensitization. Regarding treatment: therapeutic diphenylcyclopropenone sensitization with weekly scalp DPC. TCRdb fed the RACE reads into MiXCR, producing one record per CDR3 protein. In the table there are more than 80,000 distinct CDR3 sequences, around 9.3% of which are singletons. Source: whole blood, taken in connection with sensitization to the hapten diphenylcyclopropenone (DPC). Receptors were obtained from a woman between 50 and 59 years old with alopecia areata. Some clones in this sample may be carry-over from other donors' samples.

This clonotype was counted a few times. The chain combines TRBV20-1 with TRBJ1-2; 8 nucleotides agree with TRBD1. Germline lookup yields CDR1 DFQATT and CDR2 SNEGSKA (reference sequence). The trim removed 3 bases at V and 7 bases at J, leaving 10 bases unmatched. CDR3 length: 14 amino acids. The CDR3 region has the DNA TGCAGTGCTAGTGGGACAGGTTCCCTTGGTGGCTACACCTTC. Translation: CSASGTGSLGGYTF.

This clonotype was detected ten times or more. The CDR3 protein is CASLRSRSLSGANVLTF. Written as DNA, the CDR3 is TGTGCCAGCCTTCGGAGCAGGAGCCTCTCTGGGGCCAACGTCCTGACTTTC. This sequence joins TRBV7-9 and TRBJ2-6; the D is unclear. Germline V gene data show CDR1 as SEHNR and CDR2 as FQNEAQ (reference sequence). V was trimmed by 8 bases and J by 0 bases, leaving 17 bases between them. CDR3 length: 17 residues.

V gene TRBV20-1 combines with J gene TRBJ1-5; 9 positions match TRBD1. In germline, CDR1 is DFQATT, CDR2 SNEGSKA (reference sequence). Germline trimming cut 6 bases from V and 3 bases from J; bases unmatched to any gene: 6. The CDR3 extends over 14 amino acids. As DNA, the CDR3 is TGCAGTGCACCCGGGACAGGGTCCAATCAGCCCCAGCATTTT. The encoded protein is CSAPGTGSNQPQHF.

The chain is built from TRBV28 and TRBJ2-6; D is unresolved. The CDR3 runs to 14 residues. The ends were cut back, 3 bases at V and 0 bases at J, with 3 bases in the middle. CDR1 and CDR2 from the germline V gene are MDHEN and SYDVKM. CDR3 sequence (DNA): TGTGCCAGCAGTTTGGTCTCTGGGGCCAACGTCCTGACTTTC. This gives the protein CASSLVSGANVLTF.

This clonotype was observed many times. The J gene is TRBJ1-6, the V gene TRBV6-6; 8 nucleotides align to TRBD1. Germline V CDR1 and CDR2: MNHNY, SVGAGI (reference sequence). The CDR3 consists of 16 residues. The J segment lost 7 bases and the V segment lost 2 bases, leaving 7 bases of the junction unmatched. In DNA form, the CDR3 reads TGTGCCAGCAGTTACACCCCAGGGGGCGCGAATTCACCCCTCCACTTT. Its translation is CASSYTPGGANSPLHF.

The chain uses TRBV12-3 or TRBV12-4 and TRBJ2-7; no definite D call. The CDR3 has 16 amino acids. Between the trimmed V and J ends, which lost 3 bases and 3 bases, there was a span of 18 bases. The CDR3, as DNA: TGTGCCAGCAGTTTTTTCAGGCCCATAAAACGCTACGAGCAGTACTTC. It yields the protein CASSFFRPIKRYEQYF.

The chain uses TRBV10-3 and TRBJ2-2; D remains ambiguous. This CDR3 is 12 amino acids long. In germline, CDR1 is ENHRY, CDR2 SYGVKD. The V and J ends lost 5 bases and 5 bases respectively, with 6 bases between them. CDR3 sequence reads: CAISLGTGELFF. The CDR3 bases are TGTGCCATCAGTCTAGGTACCGGGGAGCTGTTTTTT.

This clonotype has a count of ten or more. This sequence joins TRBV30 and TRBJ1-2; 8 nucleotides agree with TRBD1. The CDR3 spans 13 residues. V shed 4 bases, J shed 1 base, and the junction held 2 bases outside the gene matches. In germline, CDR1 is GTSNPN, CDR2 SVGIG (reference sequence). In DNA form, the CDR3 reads TGTGCCTGGACCGGACAGGGTAACTATGGCTACACCTTC. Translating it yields CAWTGQGNYGYTF.

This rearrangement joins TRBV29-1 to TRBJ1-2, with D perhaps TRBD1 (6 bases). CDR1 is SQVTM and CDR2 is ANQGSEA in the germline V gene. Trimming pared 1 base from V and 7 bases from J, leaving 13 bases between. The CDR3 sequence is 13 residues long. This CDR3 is CSVEGGRESGYTF. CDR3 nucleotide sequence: TGCAGCGTTGAAGGGGGGCGTGAAAGTGGCTACACCTTC.

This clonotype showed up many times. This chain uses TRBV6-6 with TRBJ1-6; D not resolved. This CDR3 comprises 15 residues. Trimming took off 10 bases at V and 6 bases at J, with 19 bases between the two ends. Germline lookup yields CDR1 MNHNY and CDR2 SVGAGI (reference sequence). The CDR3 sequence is CAISAQRSTNSPLHF. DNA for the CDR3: TGTGCCATCTCGGCTCAGCGATCGACTAATTCACCCCTCCACTTT.

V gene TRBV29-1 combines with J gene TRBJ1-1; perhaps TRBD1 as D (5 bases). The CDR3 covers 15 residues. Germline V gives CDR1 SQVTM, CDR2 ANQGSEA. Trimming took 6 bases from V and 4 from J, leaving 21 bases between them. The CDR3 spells CSVVEGPYTLTEAFF. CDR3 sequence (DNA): TGCAGCGTCGTTGAGGGACCGTACACTCTCACTGAAGCTTTCTTT. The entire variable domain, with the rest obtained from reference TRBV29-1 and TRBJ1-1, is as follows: SAVISQKPSRDICQRGTSLTIQCQVDSQVTMMFWYRQQPGQSLTLIATANQGSEATYESGFVIDKFPISRPNLTFSTLTVSNMSPEDSSIYLCSVVEGPYTLTEAFFGQGTRLTVV.

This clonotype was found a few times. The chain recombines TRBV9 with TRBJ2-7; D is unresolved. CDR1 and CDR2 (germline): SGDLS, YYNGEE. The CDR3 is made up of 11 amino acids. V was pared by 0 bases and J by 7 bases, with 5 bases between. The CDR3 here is CASSVGVEQYF. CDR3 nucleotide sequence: TGTGCCAGCAGCGTAGGAGTGGAGCAGTACTTC.

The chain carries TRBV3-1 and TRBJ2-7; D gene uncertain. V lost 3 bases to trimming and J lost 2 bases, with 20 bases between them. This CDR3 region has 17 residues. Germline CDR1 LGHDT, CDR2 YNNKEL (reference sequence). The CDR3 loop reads CASSHSSVRASTYEQYF. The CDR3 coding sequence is TGTGCCAGCAGCCACAGCTCGGTACGCGCGTCAACCTACGAGCAGTACTTC.

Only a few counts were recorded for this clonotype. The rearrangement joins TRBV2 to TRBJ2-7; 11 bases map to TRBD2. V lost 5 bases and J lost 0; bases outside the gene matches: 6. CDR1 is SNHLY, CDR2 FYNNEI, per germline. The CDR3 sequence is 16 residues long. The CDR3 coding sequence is TGTGCCAGCAGTCTTCGACTAGCGGGGTACTCCTACGAGCAGTACTTC. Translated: CASSLRLAGYSYEQYF.

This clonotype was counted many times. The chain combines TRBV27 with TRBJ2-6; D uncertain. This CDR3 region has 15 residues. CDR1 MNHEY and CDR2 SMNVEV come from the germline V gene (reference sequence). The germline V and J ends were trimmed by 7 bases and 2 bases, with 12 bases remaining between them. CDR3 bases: TGTGCCAGCACCTTAGACACGGCTGGGGCCAACGTCCTGACTTTC. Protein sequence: CASTLDTAGANVLTF.

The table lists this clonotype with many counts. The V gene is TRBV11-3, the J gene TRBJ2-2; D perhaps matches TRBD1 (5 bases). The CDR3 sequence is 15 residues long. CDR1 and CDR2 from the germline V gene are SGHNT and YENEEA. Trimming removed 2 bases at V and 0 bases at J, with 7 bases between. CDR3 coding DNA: TGTGCCAGCAGCTTATTCAGGGCGAACACCGGGGAGCTGTTTTTT. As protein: CASSLFRANTGELFF.

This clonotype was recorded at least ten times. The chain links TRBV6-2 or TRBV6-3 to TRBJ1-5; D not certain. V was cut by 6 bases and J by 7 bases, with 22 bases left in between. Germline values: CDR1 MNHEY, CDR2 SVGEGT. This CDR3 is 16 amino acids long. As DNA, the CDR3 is TGTGCCAGCAGACCCGAGACGGCTGGTGTTCGCCAGCCCCAGCATTTT. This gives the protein CASRPETAGVRQPQHF.

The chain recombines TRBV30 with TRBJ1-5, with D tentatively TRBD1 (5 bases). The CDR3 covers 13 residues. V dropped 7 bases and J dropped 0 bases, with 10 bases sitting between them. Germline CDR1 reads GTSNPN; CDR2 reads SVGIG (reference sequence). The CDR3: CASQADSNQPQHF. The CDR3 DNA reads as TGTGCCTCACAGGCGGATAGCAATCAGCCCCAGCATTTT.

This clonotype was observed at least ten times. In DNA form, the CDR3 reads TGTGCCTGGAGTCCCGGACAGTTAAATGAAAAACTGTTTTTT. Translated: CAWSPGQLNEKLFF. This chain links TRBV30 with TRBJ1-4; a possible D gene is TRBD1 (6 bases). The CDR3 has 14 residues. CDR1 and CDR2 from the germline V gene are GTSNPN and SVGIG (reference sequence). V was pared by 2 bases and J by 5 bases, with 12 bases between.

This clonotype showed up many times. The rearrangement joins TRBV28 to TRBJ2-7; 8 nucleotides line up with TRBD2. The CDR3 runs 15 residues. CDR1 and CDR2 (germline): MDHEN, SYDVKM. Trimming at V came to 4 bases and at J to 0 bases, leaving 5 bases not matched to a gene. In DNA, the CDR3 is TGTGCCAGCAGTTCCCCGGGGGGGAACTCCTACGAGCAGTACTTC. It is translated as CASSSPGGNSYEQYF.